Included here is one T cell receptor beta chain sequence, with context. Its cognate antigen is unknown. Germline CDR1 reads KGHSH; CDR2 reads LQKENI. V was cut by 1 base and J by 0 bases, with 10 bases left in between. This CDR3 region has 16 residues. The data derive from a study of OX40 agonist ivuxolimab in advanced cancers. Looking at the study overall: As their treatment, patients were administered ivuxolimab, an agonistic anti-OX40 (CD134) antibody. Overall study findings and caveats: On average, a greater number of expanded clones characterised CD8+ T cells relative to CD4+.

The data were produced by immunoSEQ multiplex PCR, yet TCRdb's version contains in-frame clones alone and is incomplete. The sample records roughly 12,000 clones, roughly 89% being singletons. The TCR was taken from an adult with an advanced solid tumor such as melanoma, head and neck, liver or kidney cancer. The source material was CD4+ or CD8+ T cells sorted from blood, sampled in a trial of the OX40 agonist ivuxolimab. The chain uses TRBV18 and TRBJ1-3, with D hard to call. CDR3 DNA sequence: TGTGCCAGCTCACCACGGAGAGCGGACTCTGGAAACACCATATATTTT. It is translated as CASSPRRADSGNTIYF.